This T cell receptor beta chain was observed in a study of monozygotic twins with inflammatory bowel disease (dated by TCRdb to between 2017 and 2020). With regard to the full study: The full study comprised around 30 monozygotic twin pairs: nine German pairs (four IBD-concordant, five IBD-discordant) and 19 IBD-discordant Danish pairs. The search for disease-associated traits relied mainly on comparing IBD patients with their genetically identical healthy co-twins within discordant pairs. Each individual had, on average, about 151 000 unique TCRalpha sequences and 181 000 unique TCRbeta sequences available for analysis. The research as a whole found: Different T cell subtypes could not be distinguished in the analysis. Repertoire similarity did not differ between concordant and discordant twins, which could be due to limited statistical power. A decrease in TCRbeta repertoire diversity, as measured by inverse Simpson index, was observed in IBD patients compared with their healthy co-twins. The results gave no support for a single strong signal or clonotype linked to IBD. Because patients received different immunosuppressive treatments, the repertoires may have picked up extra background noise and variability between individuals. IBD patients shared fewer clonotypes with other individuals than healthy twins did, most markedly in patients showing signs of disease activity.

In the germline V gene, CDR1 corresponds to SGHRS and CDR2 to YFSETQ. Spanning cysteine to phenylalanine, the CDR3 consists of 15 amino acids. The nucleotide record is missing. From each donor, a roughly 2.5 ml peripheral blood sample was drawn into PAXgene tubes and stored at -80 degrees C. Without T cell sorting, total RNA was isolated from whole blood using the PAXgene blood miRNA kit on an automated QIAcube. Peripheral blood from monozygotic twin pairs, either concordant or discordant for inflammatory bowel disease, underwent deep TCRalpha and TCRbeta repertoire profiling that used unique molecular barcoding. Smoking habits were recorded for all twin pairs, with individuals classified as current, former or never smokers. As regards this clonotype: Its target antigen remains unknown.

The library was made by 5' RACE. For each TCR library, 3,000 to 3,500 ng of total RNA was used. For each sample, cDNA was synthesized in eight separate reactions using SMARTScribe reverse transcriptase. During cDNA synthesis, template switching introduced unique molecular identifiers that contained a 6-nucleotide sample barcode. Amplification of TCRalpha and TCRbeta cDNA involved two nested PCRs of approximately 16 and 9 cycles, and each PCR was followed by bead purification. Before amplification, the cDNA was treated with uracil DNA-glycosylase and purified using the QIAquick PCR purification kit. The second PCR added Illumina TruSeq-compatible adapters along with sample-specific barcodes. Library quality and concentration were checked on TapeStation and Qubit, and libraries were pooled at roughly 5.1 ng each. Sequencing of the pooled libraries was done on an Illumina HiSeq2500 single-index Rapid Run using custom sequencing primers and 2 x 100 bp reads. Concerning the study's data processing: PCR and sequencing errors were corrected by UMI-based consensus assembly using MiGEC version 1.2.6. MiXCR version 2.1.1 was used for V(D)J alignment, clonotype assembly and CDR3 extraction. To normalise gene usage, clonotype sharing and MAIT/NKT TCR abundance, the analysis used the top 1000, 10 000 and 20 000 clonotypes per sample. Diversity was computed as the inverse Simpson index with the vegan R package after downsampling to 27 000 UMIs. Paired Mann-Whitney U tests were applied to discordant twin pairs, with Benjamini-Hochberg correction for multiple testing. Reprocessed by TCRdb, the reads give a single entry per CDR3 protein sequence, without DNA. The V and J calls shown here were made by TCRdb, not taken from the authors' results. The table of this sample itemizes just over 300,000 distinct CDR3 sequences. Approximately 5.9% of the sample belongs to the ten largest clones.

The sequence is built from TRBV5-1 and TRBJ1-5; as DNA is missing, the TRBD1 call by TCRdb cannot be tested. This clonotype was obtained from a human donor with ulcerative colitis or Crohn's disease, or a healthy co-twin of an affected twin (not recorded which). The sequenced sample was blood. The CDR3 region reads CASSLAGGQGQPQHF.